A selection of T cell receptor beta chains follows, all from one sample in a study of cytomegalovirus exposure and HLA in healthy donors. Profiled with immunoSEQ multiplex PCR; TCRdb holds only in-frame clones, not every one. The profile shows under 200,000 clones, 80% to 90% of them singletons. The specimen sequenced was PBMCs. The source is a young woman in good health and CMV-seronegative. Both conserved end residues are part of each CDR3. A D gene is named only where the DNA matches it firmly. Part of the rows lack a size; the others show once, few, many or a class for expanded clones.

CDR3 length | J gene | clone size | V gene | D gene | CDR3 protein | CDR3 DNA
14 | TRBJ2-2 | few | TRBV27 | NA | CASSQDTNTGELFF | TGTGCCAGCAGTCAAGACACCAACACCGGGGAGCTGTTTTTT
13 | TRBJ1-2 | NA | TRBV7-3 | NA | CASSLMGSYGYTF | TGTGCCAGCAGCTTAATGGGCAGCTATGGCTACACCTTC
14 | TRBJ1-4 | NA | TRBV18 | TRBD1 | CASSPAGGEEKLFF | TGTGCCAGCTCCCCCGCAGGGGGTGAAGAAAAACTGTTTTTT
15 | TRBJ2-7 | NA | TRBV5-1 | TRBD1 | CASSPGDRGLSEQYF | TGCGCCAGCAGCCCGGGGGACAGGGGGCTCTCCGAGCAGTACTTC
14 | TRBJ1-1 | NA | TRBV30 | TRBD1 | CAWSRTGRYTEAFF | TGTGCCTGGAGTCGGACAGGGAGGTACACTGAAGCTTTCTTT
14 | TRBJ1-6 | NA | TRBV7-2 | NA | CASSLGETNSPLHF | TGTGCCAGCAGCTTAGGGGAGACTAATTCACCCCTCCACTTT
20 | TRBJ1-4 | NA | TRBV13 | TRBD1 | CASSLVRDRGLTEINEKLFF | TGTGCCAGCAGCTTAGTACGAGACAGGGGATTGACCGAGATTAATGAAAAACTGTTTTTT
14 | TRBJ1-1 | NA | TRBV11-2 | TRBD1 | CASSFSNRGTEAFF | TGTGCCAGCAGCTTCAGTAACAGGGGGACTGAAGCTTTCTTT
15 | TRBJ1-5 | NA | TRBV7-9 | TRBD1 | CASSLGDSSNQPQHF | TGTGCCAGCAGCTTAGGGGACAGTAGCAATCAGCCCCAGCATTTT
15 | TRBJ1-1 | NA | TRBV9 | NA | CASSVATGFNTEAFF | TGTGCCAGCAGCGTAGCTACAGGGTTCAACACTGAAGCTTTCTTT
12 | TRBJ2-7 | NA | TRBV7-2 | NA | CASITLQGEQYF | TGTGCCAGCATTACGTTGCAGGGTGAGCAGTACTTC
15 | TRBJ2-3 | NA | TRBV27 | TRBD2 | CASSPTSGNTDTQYF | TGTGCCAGCAGCCCAACTAGCGGCAACACAGATACGCAGTATTTT
15 | TRBJ1-5 | NA | TRBV5-1 | NA | CASSLDSLGGQPQHF | TGCGCCAGCAGCTTGGATAGCCTCGGGGGGCAGCCCCAGCATTTT
15 | TRBJ1-6 | NA | TRBV28 | TRBD1 | CASSSPGTGNSPLHF | TGTGCCAGCAGTTCCCCCGGGACAGGGAATTCACCCCTCCACTTT
17 | TRBJ2-1 | once | TRBV19 | NA | CASSIAARRGIQNEQFF | TGTGCCAGTAGTATAGCGGCCAGAAGGGGCATTCAGAATGAGCAGTTCTTC
14 | TRBJ1-2 | once | TRBV27 | NA | CASSAIQGPYGYTF | TGTGCCAGCAGTGCCATCCAGGGTCCATATGGCTACACCTTC
13 | TRBJ2-5 | once | TRBV28 | TRBD1 | CASRHRGQETQYF | TGTGCCAGCAGGCACAGGGGGCAAGAGACCCAGTACTTC
15 | TRBJ1-1 | NA | TRBV27 | NA | CASIRYRTLNTEAFF | TGTGCCAGCATACGGTACAGGACATTGAACACTGAAGCTTTCTTT